A selection of T cell receptor beta chains follows, all from one sample in a study of T cells in Graves' hyperthyroidism and ophthalmopathy. TCRdb analysed the multiplex PCR reads with MiXCR anew, one entry per CDR3 protein. This table has hundreds of thousands of distinct CDR3 sequences, 11% to 15% appearing once. Sequencing was done on a sample of blood. The source of these receptors is a woman aged 40 to 55 with Graves' hyperthyroidism. Each CDR3 is given with its conserved first and last residue. Each record gives: D gene, clone size, V gene, J gene, CDR3 DNA, CDR3 protein. A D gene is named only where the DNA matches it firmly. A clone size is listed for some rows: how often the clone was seen (once, few, many), or a class if it is expanded.

NA,NA,TRBV10-2,TRBJ1-6,TGCGCCAGCAGTTCGCAGGGACATAATTCACCCCTCCACTTT,CASSSQGHNSPLHF
TRBD1,many,TRBV3-1,TRBJ1-2,TGTGCCAGCAGCCAAGTTCCAGGGACAGGATATGGCTACACCTTC,CASSQVPGTGYGYTF
NA,many,TRBV11-2,TRBJ2-4,TGTGCCAGCAGCTTAGAAGAAAACATTCAGTACTTC,CASSLEENIQYF
NA,many,TRBV14,TRBJ1-1,TGTGCCAGCAGCCAAGGGGGTTTTAGGACTGAAGCTTTCTTT,CASSQGGFRTEAFF
TRBD2,many,TRBV7-9,TRBJ2-3,TGTGCCAGCAGCACAGGGACTAGCGGGCCCCCCACAACGCAGTATTTT,CASSTGTSGPPTTQYF
NA,few,TRBV20-1,TRBJ1-5,TGCAGTGCTAGACCCCCAAGGGGCGAACAGCCCCAGCATTTT,CSARPPRGEQPQHF
NA,NA,TRBV27,TRBJ1-1,TGTGCCAGCAGCTTGTCTTGGAGTGAAGCTTTCTTT,CASSLSWSEAFF
TRBD1,many,TRBV7-9,TRBJ1-1,TGTGCCAGCAGCCCACCGGGACAGGTGGCTTTGCGAACTGAAGCTTTCTTT,CASSPPGQVALRTEAFF
NA,many,TRBV12-3/TRBV12-4,TRBJ2-5,TGTGCCAGCAGTTCCCCGGGGTGGAGGGGAGAAGAGACCCAGTACTTC,CASSSPGWRGEETQYF
NA,NA,TRBV28,TRBJ1-2,TGTGCCAGCAGTTTAAGGATGGGCTACACCTTC,CASSLRMGYTF
NA,few,TRBV19,TRBJ1-1,TGTGCCAGTAGTATAGGCGCGGGGGGTAGCACTGAAGCTTTCTTT,CASSIGAGGSTEAFF
NA,NA,TRBV24-1,TRBJ2-7,TGTGCCACCAGTGATTTCCGGGGGCCGGTGCAGTACTTC,CATSDFRGPVQYF
NA,few,TRBV19,TRBJ1-1,TGTGCCAGTAGTACCCGAGGCACTGAAGCTTTCTTT,CASSTRGTEAFF
NA,many,TRBV2,TRBJ1-2,TGTGCCAGCACGGGGGCGACGAACTATGGCTACACCTTC,CASTGATNYGYTF
NA,many,TRBV20-1,TRBJ2-1,TGCAGTGCTAGAGGAATTCTAGACTCCTACAATGAGCAGTTCTTC,CSARGILDSYNEQFF
NA,many,TRBV2,TRBJ2-7,TGTGCCAGCAGTGCTAGTGAATCCTACGAGCAGTACTTC,CASSASESYEQYF
NA,many,TRBV18,TRBJ2-2,TGTGCCAGCTCACCACCCTTGACACGGTCGAACACCGGGGAGCTGTTTTTT,CASSPPLTRSNTGELFF
TRBD1,many,TRBV3-1,TRBJ1-2,TGTGCCAGCAGCCCACCAACCGGGACAGGAGGGACTAACTATGGCTACACCTTC,CASSPPTGTGGTNYGYTF
TRBD1,NA,TRBV6-9,TRBJ2-1,TGTGCCAGCAACCCCGGGACAGGGCTCTTGGATGAGCAGTTCTTC,CASNPGTGLLDEQFF
TRBD1,few,TRBV24-1,TRBJ1-2,TGTGCCACCAGTGATTTATCACAGGGGGAGAACTATGGCTACACCTTC,CATSDLSQGENYGYTF
NA,many,TRBV3-1,TRBJ2-4,TGTGCCAGCAGCCACCCGACCGGGCGGACCAAAAACATTCAGTACTTC,CASSHPTGRTKNIQYF
TRBD1,NA,TRBV20-1,TRBJ1-2,TGCAGTGCGCCCGGGACAGGGAACTATGGCTACACCTTC,CSAPGTGNYGYTF
NA,many,TRBV30,TRBJ1-1,TGTGCCTGGAGTAGAGACGGCACTGAAGCTTTCTTT,CAWSRDGTEAFF
NA,NA,TRBV10-2,TRBJ2-7,TGCGCCAGCGGTTCCGTAACACTCTACGAGCAGTACTTC,CASGSVTLYEQYF
TRBD1,many,TRBV6-5,TRBJ2-5,TGTGCCAGCAGTTACGGGACAGGGGAGGAGACCCAGTACTTC,CASSYGTGEETQYF
TRBD1,many,TRBV20-1,TRBJ2-7,TGCAGTGCTTCGGACAGGGGTTTCTCCTACGAGCAGTACTTC,CSASDRGFSYEQYF
TRBD1,many,TRBV3-1,TRBJ2-7,TGTGCCAGCACCTCCTCGAGACAGGGTGGGTACGAGCAGTACTTC,CASTSSRQGGYEQYF
NA,many,TRBV6-1,TRBJ1-1,TGTGCCAGCACCCCCCGGGGGGCCGCTGAAGCTTTCTTT,CASTPRGAAEAFF
NA,many,TRBV20-1,TRBJ1-5,TGCAGTGCTTCCGACAGGTATAGCAATCAGCCCCAGCATTTT,CSASDRYSNQPQHF
NA,many,TRBV28,TRBJ1-6,TGTGCCAGCAGTCTCTCTTCGGGGGCAGTTTCACCCCTCCACTTT,CASSLSSGAVSPLHF
NA,NA,TRBV18,TRBJ2-7,TGTGCCAGCTCACCACGGCAGAACTACGAGCAGTACTTC,CASSPRQNYEQYF
TRBD2,many,TRBV12-3/TRBV12-4,TRBJ2-4,TGTGCCAGCAGTTGGGGCCTCTTAGCGGGAGAGGGCAAAAACATTCAGTACTTC,CASSWGLLAGEGKNIQYF
TRBD1,many,TRBV11-2,TRBJ1-6,TGTGCCAGCAGCCCGATGACAGGGGCGGTCGGGTCACCCCTCCACTTT,CASSPMTGAVGSPLHF
NA,few,TRBV9,TRBJ2-3,TGTGCCAGCAGCCCTGGGACTGTGAGAGATACGCAGTATTTT,CASSPGTVRDTQYF
NA,many,TRBV28,TRBJ1-1,TGTGCCAGCACCCCAGGGGTGGGGAACACTGAAGCTTTCTTT,CASTPGVGNTEAFF
NA,NA,TRBV6-5,TRBJ1-2,TGTGCCAGCAGTTACTCGGGACGGGCAGATGGCTACACCTTC,CASSYSGRADGYTF
TRBD2,few,TRBV19,TRBJ2-2,TGTGCCAGTAGTATAGGGGCTAGCGGGAGCCACACCGGGGAGCTGTTTTTT,CASSIGASGSHTGELFF
NA,many,TRBV5-1,TRBJ1-6,TGTGCCAGCAGCTTAGAGGGTTCACCCCTCCACTTT,CASSLEGSPLHF
NA,NA,TRBV10-3,TRBJ1-2,TGTGCCATCAGTGAGTCGACGGCAGGAGGAGGAGGCTACACCTTC,CAISESTAGGGGYTF
TRBD1,many,TRBV4-2,TRBJ2-2,TGTGCCAGCAGCCTGAGGACAGGGGATAACGGGGAGCTGTTTTTT,CASSLRTGDNGELFF
NA,few,TRBV13,TRBJ2-7,TGTGCCAGCAGCCCCTACCGCGGGACCTCCTACGAGCAGTACTTC,CASSPYRGTSYEQYF
NA,NA,TRBV11-2,TRBJ2-2,TGTGCCAGCAGCTTAGCCCCTGTGAACACCGGGGAGCTGTTTTTT,CASSLAPVNTGELFF
TRBD1,many,TRBV10-3,TRBJ2-5,TGTGCCATCAGGGGACAGGTGGAAGAGACCCAGTACTTC,CAIRGQVEETQYF
TRBD2,many,TRBV7-3,TRBJ2-1,TGTGCCAGCAGCCACAAGGGACTAGCGGGAGGCGAGGGGGGTAGAAATGAGCAGTTCTTC,CASSHKGLAGGEGGRNEQFF